What follows describes a single TCR beta chain. Its target is not known. TCRdb's table, derived via immunoSEQ multiplex PCR, lists solely in-frame clones and lacks some. In the table there are 150,000 or so clones, over 90% of which are singletons. This CDR3 has 13 residues. Between the trimmed V and J ends, which lost 5 bases and 2 bases, there was a span of 9 bases. The germline gives CDR1 SQVTM, CDR2 ANQGSEA. This entry comes from a study of cytomegalovirus exposure and HLA in healthy donors. Study background: The approximately 120 validation repertoires, a later analysis reported, used the same platform as the 666 first-cohort repertoires.

Overall study findings and caveats: Three chains tied to CMV proved CMV antigen-specific in vitro.

This clonotype was sampled from a man aged 18 to 30 in good health and CMV-seropositive. The specimen was PBMCs. The chain carries TRBV29-1 and TRBJ1-4; no reliable D call. The CDR3 loop is CSVQHPTNEKLFF. The CDR3 nucleotides are TGCAGCGTTCAACACCCGACTAATGAAAAACTGTTTTTT. The full variable domain, rest sourced from reference TRBV29-1 and TRBJ1-4, is SAVISQKPSRDICQRGTSLTIQCQVDSQVTMMFWYRQQPGQSLTLIATANQGSEATYESGFVIDKFPISRPNLTFSTLTVSNMSPEDSSIYLCSVQHPTNEKLFFGSGTQLSVL.